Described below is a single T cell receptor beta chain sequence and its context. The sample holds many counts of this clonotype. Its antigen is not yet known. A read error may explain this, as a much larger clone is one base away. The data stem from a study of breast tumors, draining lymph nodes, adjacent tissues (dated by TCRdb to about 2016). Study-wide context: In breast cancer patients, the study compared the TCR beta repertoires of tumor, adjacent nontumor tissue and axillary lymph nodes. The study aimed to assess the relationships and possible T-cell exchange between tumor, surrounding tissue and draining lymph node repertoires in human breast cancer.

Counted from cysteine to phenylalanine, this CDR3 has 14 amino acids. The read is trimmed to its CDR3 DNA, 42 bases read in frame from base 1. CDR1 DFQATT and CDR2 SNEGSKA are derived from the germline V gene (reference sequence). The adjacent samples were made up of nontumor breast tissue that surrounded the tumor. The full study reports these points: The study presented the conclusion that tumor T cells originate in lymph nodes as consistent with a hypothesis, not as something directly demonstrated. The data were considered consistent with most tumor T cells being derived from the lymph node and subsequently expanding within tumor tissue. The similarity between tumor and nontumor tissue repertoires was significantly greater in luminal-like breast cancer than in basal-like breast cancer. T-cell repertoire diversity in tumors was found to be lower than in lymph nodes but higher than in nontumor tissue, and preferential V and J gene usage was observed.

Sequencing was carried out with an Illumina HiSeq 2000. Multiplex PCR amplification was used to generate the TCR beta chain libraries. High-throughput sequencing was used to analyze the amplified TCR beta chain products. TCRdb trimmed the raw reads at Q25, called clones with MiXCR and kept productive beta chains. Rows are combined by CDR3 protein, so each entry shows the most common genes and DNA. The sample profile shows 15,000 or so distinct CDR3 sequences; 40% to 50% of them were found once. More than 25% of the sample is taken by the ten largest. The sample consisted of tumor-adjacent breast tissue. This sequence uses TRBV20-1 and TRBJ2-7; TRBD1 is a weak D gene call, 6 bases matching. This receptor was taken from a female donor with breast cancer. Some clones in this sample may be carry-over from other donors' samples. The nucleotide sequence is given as TGCAGTGCTAAAGGGACATTGAGCTCCTCCGAGCAGTACTTC. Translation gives CSAKGTLSSSEQYF.